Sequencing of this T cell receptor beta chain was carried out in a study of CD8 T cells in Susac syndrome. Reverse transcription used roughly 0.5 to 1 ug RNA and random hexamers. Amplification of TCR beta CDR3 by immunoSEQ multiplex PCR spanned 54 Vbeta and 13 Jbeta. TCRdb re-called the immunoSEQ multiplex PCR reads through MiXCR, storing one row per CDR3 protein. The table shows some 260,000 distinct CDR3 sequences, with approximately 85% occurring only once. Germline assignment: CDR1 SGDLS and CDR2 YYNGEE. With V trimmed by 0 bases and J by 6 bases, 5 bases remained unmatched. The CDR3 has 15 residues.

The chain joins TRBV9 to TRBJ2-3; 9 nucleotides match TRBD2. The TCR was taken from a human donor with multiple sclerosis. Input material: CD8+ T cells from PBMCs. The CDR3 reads CASSVGSGSGDTQYF. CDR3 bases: TGTGCCAGCAGCGTAGGTAGCGGGAGTGGGGATACGCAGTATTTT.